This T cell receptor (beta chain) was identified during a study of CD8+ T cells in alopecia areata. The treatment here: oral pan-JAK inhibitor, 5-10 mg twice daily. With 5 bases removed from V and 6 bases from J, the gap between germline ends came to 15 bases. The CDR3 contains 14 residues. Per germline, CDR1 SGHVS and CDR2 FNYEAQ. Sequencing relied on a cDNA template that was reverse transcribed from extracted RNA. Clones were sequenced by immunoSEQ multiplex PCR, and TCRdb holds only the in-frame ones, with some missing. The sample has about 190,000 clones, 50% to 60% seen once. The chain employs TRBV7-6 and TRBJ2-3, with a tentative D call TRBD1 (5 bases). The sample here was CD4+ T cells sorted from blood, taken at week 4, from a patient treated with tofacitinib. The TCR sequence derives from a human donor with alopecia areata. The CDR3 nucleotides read TGTGCCAGCAGCCCCTTAACAGGCCCGGATACGCAGTATTTT. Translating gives CASSPLTGPDTQYF.